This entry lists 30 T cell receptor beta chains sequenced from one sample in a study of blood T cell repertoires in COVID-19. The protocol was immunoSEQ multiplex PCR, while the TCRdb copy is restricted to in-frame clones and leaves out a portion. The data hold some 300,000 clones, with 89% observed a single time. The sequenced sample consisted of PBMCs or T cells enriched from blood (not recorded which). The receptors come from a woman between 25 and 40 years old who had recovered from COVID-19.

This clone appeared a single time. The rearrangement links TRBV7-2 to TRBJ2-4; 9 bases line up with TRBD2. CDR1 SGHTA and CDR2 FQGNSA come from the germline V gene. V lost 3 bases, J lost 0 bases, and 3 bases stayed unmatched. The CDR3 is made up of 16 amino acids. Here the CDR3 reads CASSFLAGLAKNIQYF. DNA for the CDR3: TGTGCCAGCAGCTTTCTAGCGGGACTAGCCAAAAACATTCAGTACTTC.

CDR3 DNA sequence: TGTGCCAGCAGACAGGGACTAGCGGGAGTCTACGAGCAGTACTTC. This gives the protein CASRQGLAGVYEQYF. The chain combines TRBV27 with TRBJ2-7; 14 nucleotides line up with TRBD2. V lost 6 bases to trimming and J lost 3 bases; unmatched junction nucleotides: 4. This CDR3 comprises 15 residues. The V gene's germline CDR1 is MNHEY and CDR2 SMNVEV (reference sequence).

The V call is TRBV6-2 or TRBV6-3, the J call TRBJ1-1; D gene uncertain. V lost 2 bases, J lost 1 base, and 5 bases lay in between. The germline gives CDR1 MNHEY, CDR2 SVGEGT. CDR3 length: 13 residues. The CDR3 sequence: CASSYTRNTEAFF. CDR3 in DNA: TGTGCCAGCAGTTACACAAGGAACACTGAAGCTTTCTTT.

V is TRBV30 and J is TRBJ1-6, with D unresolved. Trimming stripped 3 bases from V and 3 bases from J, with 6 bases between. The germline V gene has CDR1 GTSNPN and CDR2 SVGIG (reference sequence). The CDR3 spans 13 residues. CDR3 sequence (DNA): TGTGCCTGGAGCGTGTACTATAATTCACCCCTCCACTTT. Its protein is CAWSVYYNSPLHF. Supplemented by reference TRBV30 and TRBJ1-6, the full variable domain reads SQTIHQWPATLVQPVGSPLSLECTVEGTSNPNLYWYRQAAGRGLQLLFYSVGIGQISSEVPQNLSASRPQDRQFILSSKKLLLSDSGFYLCAWSVYYNSPLHFGNGTRLTVT.

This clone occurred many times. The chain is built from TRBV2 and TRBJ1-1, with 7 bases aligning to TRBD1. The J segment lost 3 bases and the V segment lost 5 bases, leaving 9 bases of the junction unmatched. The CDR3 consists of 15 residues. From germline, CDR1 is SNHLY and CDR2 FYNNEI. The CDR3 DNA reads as TGTGCCAGCAGTCAGCGACAGGGTTTAGACACTGAAGCTTTCTTT. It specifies CASSQRQGLDTEAFF.

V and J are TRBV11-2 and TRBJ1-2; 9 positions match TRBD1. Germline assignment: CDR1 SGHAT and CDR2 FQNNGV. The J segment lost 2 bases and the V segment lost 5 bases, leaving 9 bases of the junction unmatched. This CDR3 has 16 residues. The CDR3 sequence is CASSPWETGGNYGYTF. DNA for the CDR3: TGTGCCAGCAGCCCCTGGGAGACAGGGGGGAACTATGGCTACACCTTC.

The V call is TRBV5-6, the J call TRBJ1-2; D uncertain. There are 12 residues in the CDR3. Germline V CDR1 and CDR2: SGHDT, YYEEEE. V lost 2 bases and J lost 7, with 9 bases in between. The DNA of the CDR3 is TGTGCCAGCAGCTTTCTTCGGAGTGGCTACACCTTC. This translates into CASSFLRSGYTF.

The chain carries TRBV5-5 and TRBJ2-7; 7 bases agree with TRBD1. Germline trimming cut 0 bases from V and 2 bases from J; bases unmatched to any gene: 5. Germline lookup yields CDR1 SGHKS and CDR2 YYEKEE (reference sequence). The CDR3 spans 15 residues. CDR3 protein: CASSLAGTATYEQYF. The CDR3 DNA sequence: TGTGCCAGCAGCTTGGCCGGGACAGCAACCTACGAGCAGTACTTC.

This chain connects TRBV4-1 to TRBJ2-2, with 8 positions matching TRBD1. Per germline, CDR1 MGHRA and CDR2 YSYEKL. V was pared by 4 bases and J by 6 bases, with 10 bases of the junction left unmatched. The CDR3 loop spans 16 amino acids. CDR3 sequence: CASSPYSTGGAGELFF. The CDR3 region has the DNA TGCGCCAGCAGCCCGTACTCAACAGGGGGTGCCGGGGAGCTGTTTTTT.

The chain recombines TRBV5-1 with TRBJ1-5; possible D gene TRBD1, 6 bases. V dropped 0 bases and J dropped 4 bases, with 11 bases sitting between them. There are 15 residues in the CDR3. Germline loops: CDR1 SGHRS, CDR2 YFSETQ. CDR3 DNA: TGCGCCAGCAGCTTGGGGCAGGGGAGAAATCAGCCCCAGCATTTT. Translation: CASSLGQGRNQPQHF.

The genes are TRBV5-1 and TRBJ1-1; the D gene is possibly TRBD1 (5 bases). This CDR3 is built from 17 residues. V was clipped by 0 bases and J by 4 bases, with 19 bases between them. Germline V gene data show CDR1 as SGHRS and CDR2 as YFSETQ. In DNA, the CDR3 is TGCGCCAGCAGCTTGGATGCGACAGTCCAACTCGGCACTGAAGCTTTCTTT. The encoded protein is CASSLDATVQLGTEAFF.

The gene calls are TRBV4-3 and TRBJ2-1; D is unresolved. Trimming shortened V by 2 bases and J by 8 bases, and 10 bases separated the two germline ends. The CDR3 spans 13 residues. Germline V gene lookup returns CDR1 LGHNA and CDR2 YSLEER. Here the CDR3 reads CASSQLYVHEQFF. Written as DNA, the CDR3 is TGCGCCAGCAGCCAACTATACGTTCATGAGCAGTTCTTC.

The CDR3 DNA reads TGTGCCAGCAGCCCCTTTAGGGACACCGACTACGAGCAGTACTTC. Translating it yields CASSPFRDTDYEQYF. The rearrangement links TRBV14 to TRBJ2-7, with D perhaps TRBD1 (6 bases). Trimming took off 4 bases at V and 3 bases at J, with 16 bases between the two ends. This CDR3 contains 15 residues. Germline CDR1 reads SGHDN; CDR2 reads FVKESK.

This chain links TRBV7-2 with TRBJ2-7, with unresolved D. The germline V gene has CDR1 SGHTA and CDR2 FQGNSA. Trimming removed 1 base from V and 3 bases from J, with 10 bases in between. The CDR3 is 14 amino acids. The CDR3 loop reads CASSLVSLSYEQYF. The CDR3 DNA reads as TGTGCCAGCAGCTTAGTTAGCCTGAGCTACGAGCAGTACTTC.

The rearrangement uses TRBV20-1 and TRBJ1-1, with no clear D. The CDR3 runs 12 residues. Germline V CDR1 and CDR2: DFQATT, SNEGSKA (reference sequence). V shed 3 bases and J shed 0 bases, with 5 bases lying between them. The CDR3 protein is CSASSMNTEAFF. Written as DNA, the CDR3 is TGCAGTGCTAGTTCTATGAACACTGAAGCTTTCTTT.

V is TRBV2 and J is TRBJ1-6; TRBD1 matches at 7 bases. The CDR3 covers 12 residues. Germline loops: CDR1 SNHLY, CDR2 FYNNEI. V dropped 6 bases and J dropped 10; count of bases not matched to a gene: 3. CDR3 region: CASRGQYSPLHF. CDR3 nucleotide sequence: TGTGCCAGCAGGGGACAGTACTCACCCCTCCACTTT.

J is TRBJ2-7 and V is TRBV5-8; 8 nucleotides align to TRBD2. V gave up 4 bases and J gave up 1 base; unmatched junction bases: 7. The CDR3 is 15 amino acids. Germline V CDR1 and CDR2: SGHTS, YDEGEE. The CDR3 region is CASSRASGRSYEQYF. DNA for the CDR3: TGTGCCAGCAGCCGAGCTAGCGGGCGGTCCTACGAGCAGTACTTC.

CDR3 sequence (DNA): TGTGCCTTCGACAGGGGTGACACTGAAGCTTTCTTT. This codes for CAFDRGDTEAFF. The rearrangement joins TRBV30 to TRBJ1-1, with 8 bases fitting TRBD1. The CDR3 covers 12 residues. The V and J ends lost 7 bases and 3 bases, in that order; junction bases with no gene match: 4. Germline CDR1 and CDR2: GTSNPN and SVGIG (reference sequence).

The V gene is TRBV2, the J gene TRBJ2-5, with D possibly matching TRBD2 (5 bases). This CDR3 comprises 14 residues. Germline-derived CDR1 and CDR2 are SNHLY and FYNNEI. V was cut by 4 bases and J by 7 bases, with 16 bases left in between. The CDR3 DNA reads TGTGCCAGCAGTGTGGACTCCACAGTTGGGACCCAGTACTTC. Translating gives CASSVDSTVGTQYF.

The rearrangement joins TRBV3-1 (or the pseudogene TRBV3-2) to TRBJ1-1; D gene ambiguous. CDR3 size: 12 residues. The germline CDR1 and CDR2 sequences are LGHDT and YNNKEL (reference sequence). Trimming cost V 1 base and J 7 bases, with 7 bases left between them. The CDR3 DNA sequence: TGTGCCAGCAGCCAAGGGTCGCGTGAAGCTTTCTTT. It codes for CASSQGSREAFF.

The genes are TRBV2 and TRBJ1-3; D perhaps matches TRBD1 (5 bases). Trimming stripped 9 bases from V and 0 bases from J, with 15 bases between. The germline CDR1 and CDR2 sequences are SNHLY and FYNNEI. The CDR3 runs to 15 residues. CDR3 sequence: CASVTGQGSGNTIYF. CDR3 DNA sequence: TGTGCCAGTGTTACAGGACAAGGCTCTGGAAACACCATATATTTT.

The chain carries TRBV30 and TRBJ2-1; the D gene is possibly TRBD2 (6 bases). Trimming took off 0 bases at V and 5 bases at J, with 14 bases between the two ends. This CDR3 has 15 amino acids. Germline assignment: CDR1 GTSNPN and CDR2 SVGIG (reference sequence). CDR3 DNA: TGTGCCTGGAGTGTAGGGACTTTCGTGGACAATGAGCAGTTCTTC. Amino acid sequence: CAWSVGTFVDNEQFF.

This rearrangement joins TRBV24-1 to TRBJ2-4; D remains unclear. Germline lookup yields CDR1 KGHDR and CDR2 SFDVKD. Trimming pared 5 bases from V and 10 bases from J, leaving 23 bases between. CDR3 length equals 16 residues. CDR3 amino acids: CATSALGRVVVNIQYF. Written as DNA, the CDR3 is TGTGCCACCAGTGCCCTAGGCCGGGTAGTTGTGAATATTCAGTACTTC.

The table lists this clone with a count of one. The CDR3 sequence is CSGAKDYEQYF. CDR3 coding DNA: TGCAGCGGGGCAAAAGACTACGAGCAGTACTTC. J is TRBJ2-7 and V is TRBV29-1; no clear D gene. The CDR3 contains 11 residues. Germline loops: CDR1 SQVTM, CDR2 ANQGSEA. V was pared by 7 bases and J by 3 bases, with 10 bases between.

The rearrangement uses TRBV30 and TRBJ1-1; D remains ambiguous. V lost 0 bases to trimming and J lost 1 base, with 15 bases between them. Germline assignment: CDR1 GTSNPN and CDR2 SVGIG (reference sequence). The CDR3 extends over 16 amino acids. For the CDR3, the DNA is TGTGCCTGGAGTGTATGGCGAGGGCGACAGAACACTGAAGCTTTCTTT. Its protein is CAWSVWRGRQNTEAFF.

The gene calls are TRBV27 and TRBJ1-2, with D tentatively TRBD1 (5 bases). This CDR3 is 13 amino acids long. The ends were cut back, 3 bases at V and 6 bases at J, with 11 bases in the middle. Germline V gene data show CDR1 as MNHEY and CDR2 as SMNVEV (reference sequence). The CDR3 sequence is CASSFGGSDGYTF. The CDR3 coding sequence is TGTGCCAGCAGTTTTGGGGGGTCAGATGGCTACACCTTC.

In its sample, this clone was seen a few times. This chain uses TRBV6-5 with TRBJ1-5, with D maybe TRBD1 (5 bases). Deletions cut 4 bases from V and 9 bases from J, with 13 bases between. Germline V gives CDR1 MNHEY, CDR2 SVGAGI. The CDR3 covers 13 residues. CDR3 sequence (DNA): TGTGCCAGCAGTTGGGACGGCGGGAGGCCCCAGCATTTT. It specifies CASSWDGGRPQHF.

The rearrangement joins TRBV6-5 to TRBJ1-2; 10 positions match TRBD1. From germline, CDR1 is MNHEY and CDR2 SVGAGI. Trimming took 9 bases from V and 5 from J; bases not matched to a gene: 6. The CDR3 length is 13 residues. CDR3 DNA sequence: TGTGCCAGTTCCGGGACAGGGGAATATGGCTACACCTTC. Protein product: CASSGTGEYGYTF.

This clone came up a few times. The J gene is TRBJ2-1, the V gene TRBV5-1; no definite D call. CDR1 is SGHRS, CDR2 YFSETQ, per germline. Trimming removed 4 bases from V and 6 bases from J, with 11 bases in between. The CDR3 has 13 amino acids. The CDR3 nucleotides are TGCGCCAGCAGCCCAATCTTAGCCAATGAGCAGTTCTTC. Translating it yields CASSPILANEQFF.

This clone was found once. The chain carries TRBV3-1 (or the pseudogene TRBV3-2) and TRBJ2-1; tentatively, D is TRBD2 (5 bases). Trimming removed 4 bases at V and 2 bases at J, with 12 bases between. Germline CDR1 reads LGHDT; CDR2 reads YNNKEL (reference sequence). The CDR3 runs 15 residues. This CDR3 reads CASSPGGRAYNEQFF. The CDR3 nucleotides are TGTGCCAGCAGCCCCGGAGGCCGTGCCTACAATGAGCAGTTCTTC.